These T cell receptor beta chains were read from a single sample in a study of blood T cell repertoires in COVID-19. Profiled with immunoSEQ multiplex PCR; TCRdb holds only in-frame clones, not every one. The sample holds some 180,000 clones, 70% to 80% seen once. Specimen: PBMCs or T cells enriched from blood (not recorded which). The receptor set was obtained from a woman aged 70 to 79 in a cohort exposed to, infected with or recovered from COVID-19 (not recorded which). Each CDR3 is given with its conserved first and last residue. The order of the fields is J gene, V gene, clone size, D gene, CDR3 length, CDR3 protein, CDR3 DNA. D genes are given only for firm matches. Expanded clones are given a class, and other clones once, few, many or no size at all.

J: TRBJ2-1
V: TRBV20-1
size: .
D: .
length: 11
CDR3: CSAPGGSEQFF
DNA: TGCAGTGCTCCTGGGGGGAGTGAGCAGTTCTTC

J: TRBJ1-6
V: TRBV7-8
size: .
D: .
length: 14
CDR3: CASSFQQANSPLHF
DNA: TGTGCCAGCAGCTTTCAACAGGCAAATTCACCCCTCCACTTT

J: TRBJ2-3
V: TRBV6-2/TRBV6-3
size: .
D: TRBD2
length: 17
CDR3: CASSRASGSQGTDTQYF
DNA: TGTGCCAGCAGTCGGGCTAGCGGGAGTCAGGGCACAGATACGCAGTATTTT

J: TRBJ2-2
V: TRBV2
size: .
D: .
length: 14
CDR3: CASGSVANTGELFF
DNA: TGTGCCAGCGGTAGCGTGGCGAACACCGGGGAGCTGTTTTTT

J: TRBJ2-7
V: TRBV2
size: few
D: TRBD2
length: 15
CDR3: CASSVGPSGTYEQYF
DNA: TGTGCCAGCAGTGTTGGCCCTAGCGGGACCTACGAGCAGTACTTC

J: TRBJ1-6
V: TRBV18
size: .
D: .
length: 16
CDR3: CASSPTGGSYNSPLHF
DNA: TGTGCCAGCTCACCTACGGGGGGCTCCTATAATTCACCCCTCCACTTT

J: TRBJ2-5
V: TRBV10-2
size: .
D: TRBD2
length: 15
CDR3: CASSEQAGGRETQYF
DNA: TGCGCCAGCAGTGAACAGGCGGGAGGTCGTGAGACCCAGTACTTC

J: TRBJ1-2
V: TRBV4-2
size: .
D: TRBD1
length: 15
CDR3: CASNPTGAPNYGYTF
DNA: TGTGCCAGCAACCCGACAGGGGCCCCGAACTATGGCTACACCTTC

J: TRBJ1-6
V: TRBV11-3
size: .
D: .
length: 14
CDR3: CASSPGQGTSPLHF
DNA: TGTGCCAGCAGCCCTGGGCAGGGGACCTCACCCCTCCACTTT

J: TRBJ2-7
V: TRBV4-2
size: .
D: TRBD1
length: 13
CDR3: CASSHPPGGGQYF
DNA: TGTGCCAGCAGCCACCCGCCAGGGGGCGGGCAGTACTTC